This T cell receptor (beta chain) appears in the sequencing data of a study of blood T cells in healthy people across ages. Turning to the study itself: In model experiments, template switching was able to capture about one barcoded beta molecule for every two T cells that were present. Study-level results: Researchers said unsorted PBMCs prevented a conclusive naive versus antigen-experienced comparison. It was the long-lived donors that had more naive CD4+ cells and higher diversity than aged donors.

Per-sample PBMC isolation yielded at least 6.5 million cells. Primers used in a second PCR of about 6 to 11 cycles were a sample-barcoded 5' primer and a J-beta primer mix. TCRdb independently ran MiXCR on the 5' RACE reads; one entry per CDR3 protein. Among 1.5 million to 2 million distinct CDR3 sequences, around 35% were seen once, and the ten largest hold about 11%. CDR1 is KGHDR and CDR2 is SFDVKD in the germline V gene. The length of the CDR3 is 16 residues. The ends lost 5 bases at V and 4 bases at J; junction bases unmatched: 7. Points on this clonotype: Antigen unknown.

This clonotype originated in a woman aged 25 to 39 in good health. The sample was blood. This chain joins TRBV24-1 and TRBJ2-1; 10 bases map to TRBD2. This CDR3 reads CATSAPGTSAYNEQFF. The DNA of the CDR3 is TGTGCCACCAGTGCCCCCGGGACTAGCGCGTACAATGAGCAGTTCTTC.